This TCR beta chain was sequenced for a study of beta chain features in type 1 diabetes. Study outcomes and limitations: Naive, central memory and regulatory TCRB repertoires appeared more similar among patients than healthy donors. Equally in patients and controls, PCR might preferentially amplify shorter templates. Type 1 diabetes patients had VDJ junctions that carried fewer insertions and more deletions. All four CD4+ subsets of Type 1 diabetes patients contained TCRB CDR3s that were moderately but significantly shorter.

The sample holds a few counts of this clone. Its antigen is unidentified. The CDR3 is 15 amino acids. Trimming shortened V by 2 bases and J by 0 bases, and 10 bases separated the two germline ends. Every bit of the isolated RNA underwent reverse transcription, so sequencing read expressed TCRB transcripts. The repertoire was sequenced with immunoSEQ multiplex PCR; TCRdb's copy has only in-frame clones and lacks some. The table includes about 300,000 clones, 13% detected once. This chain uses TRBV23-1 with TRBJ1-2, with D possibly being TRBD1 (5 bases). TRBV23-1 is flagged as an ORF with uncertain function. The TCR sequence derives from a woman in her late teens or twenties with type 1 diabetes. The sample consisted of naive CD4+ T cells from blood. CDR3 coding DNA: TGCGCCAGCAGTCAAAACTTGACAGCTAACTATGGCTACACCTTC. Amino acid sequence: CASSQNLTANYGYTF.